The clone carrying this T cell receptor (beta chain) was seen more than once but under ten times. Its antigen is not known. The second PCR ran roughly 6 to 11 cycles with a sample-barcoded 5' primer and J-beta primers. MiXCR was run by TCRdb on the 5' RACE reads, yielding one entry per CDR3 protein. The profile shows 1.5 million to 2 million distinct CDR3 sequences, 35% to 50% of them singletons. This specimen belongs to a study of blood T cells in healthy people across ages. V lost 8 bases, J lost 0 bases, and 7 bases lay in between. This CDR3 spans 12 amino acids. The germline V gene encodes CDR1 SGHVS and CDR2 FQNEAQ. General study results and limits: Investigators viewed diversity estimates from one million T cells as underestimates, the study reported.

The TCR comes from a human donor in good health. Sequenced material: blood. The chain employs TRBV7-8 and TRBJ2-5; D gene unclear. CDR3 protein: CASLPYQETQYF. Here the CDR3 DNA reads TGTGCCAGCCTACCGTACCAAGAGACCCAGTACTTC.